This T cell receptor (beta chain) is from a study of blood T cell repertoires in COVID-19. Across the whole study: Acute and convalescent COVID-19 specimens originated in the United States, Italy and Spain. From T cells, B-cell-depleted T cells, or PBMCs came the material, which was cDNA or gDNA.

Trimming removed 5 bases from V and 4 bases from J, with 11 bases in between. The CDR3 totals 13 residues. The germline CDR1 and CDR2 sequences are LGHDT and YNNKEL (reference sequence). Per the original data handling: Estimated nucleated cell counts came from reference gene primer amplification. The protocol was immunoSEQ multiplex PCR, while the TCRdb copy is restricted to in-frame clones and leaves out a portion. The DNA gave D and trimming, while V, J and clone size come from that table. The sample records 200,000 to 250,000 clones, approximately 90% being singletons. Participants reported their clinical history, and cohort assignment relied on those reports.

The sequence was collected from a man between 18 and 29 years old with acute COVID-19. The V gene is TRBV3-1 (or the pseudogene TRBV3-2), the J gene TRBJ1-2; tentative D call: TRBD1 (6 bases). Sequenced material: PBMCs or T cells enriched from blood (not recorded which). The CDR3 DNA reads TGTGCCAGCAGCACAGGGCAAGCCTATGGCTACACCTTC. Protein sequence: CASSTGQAYGYTF.